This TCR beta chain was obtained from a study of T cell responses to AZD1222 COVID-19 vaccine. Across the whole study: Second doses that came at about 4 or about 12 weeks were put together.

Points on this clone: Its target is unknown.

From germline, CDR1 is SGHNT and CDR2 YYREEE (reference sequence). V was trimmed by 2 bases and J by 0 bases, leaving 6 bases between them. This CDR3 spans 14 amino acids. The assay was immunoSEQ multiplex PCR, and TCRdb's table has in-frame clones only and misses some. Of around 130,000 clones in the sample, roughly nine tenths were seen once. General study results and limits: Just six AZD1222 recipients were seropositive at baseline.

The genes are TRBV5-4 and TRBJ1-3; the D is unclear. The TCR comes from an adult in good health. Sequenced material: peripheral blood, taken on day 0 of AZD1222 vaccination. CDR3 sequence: CASSFKNSGNTIYF. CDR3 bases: TGTGCCAGCAGCTTCAAGAACTCTGGAAACACCATATATTTT.